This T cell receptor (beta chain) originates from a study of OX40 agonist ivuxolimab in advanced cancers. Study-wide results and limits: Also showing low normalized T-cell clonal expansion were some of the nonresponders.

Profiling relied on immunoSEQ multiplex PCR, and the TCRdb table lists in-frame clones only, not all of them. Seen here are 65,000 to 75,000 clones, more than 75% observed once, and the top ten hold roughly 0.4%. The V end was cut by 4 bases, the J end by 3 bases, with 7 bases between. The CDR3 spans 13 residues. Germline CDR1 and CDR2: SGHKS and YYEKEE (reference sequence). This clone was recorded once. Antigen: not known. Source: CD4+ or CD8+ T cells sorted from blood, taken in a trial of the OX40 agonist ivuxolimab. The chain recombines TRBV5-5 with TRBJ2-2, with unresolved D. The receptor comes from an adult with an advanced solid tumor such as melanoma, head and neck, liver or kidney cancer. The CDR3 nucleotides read TGTGCCAGCAGCCTGATGGACACCGGGGAGCTGTTTTTT. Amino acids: CASSLMDTGELFF.